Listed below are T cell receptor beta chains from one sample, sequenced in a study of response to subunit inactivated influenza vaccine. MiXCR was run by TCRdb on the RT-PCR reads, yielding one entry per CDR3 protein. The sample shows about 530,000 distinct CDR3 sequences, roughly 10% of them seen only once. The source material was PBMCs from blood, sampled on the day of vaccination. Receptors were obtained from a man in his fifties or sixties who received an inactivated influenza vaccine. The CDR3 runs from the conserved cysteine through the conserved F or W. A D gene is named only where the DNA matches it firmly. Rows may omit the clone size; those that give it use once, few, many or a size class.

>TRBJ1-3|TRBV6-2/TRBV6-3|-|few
TGTGCCAGCAGCAATCGGGACGTGGCCGGAAACACCATATATTTT
CASSNRDVAGNTIYF
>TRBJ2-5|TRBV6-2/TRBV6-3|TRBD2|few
TGTGCCAGCAGAAGGTATCAGGGAGGGTCGGCCCAGTACTTC
CASRRYQGGSAQYF
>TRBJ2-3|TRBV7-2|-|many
TGTGCCAGCAGCCTGATACTGTCGGGTACAGATACGCAGTATTTT
CASSLILSGTDTQYF
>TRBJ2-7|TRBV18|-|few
TGTGCCAGCTCTATCCAAGGTTGGGAGCAGTACTTC
CASSIQGWEQYF
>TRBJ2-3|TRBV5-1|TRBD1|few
TGCGCCAGCAGCTTGGCCATGACAGGGACAGATACGCAGTATTTT
CASSLAMTGTDTQYF
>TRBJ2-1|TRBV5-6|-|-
TGTGCCAGCAGGGAATGGACAGAGTCCTACAATGAGCAGTTCTTC
CASREWTESYNEQFF
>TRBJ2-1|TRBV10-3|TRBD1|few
TGTGCCATCAGGGGGACAGGGGACTACAATGAGCAGTTCTTC
CAIRGTGDYNEQFF
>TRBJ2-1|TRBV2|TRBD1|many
TGTGCCAGCACGCAGTCAGGGGGTCCAAACAATGAGCAGTTCTTC
CASTQSGGPNNEQFF
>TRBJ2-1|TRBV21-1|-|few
TGTCTCCCGCCGGCTACTCGGGGGAATGAGCAGTTCTTC
CLPPATRGNEQFF
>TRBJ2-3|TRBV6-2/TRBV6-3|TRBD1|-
TGTGCCAGCAGAAACAGGGGAGCGCGTGGAACAGATACGCAGTATTTT
CASRNRGARGTDTQYF
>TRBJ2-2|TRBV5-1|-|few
TGCGCCAGCAGCGAGGGGATACGACCGAACACCGGGGAGCTGTTTTTT
CASSEGIRPNTGELFF
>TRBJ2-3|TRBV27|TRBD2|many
TGTGCCATCCCGACGATCGAAGCGGGAGGGGGGGATACGCAGTATTTT
CAIPTIEAGGGDTQYF
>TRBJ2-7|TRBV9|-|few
TGTGCCAGCAGCCTAGAACCGAGGGGTTACGAGCAGTACTTC
CASSLEPRGYEQYF
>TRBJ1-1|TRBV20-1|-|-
TGCAGTGCTAGAGATCGTATCTCGGGATACTACACTGAAGCTTTCTTT
CSARDRISGYYTEAFF
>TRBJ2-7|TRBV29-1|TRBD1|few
TGCAGCGTTGTACGCGGGACAGGGTTCCACGAGCAGTACTTC
CSVVRGTGFHEQYF
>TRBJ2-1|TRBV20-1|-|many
TGCAGTGCTAGTTTAAGCGTGCCCCGCTCCTACAATGAGCAGTTCTTC
CSASLSVPRSYNEQFF
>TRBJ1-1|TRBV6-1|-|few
TGTGCCAGCAGGGGCCAGGGTTATACTGAAGCTTTCTTT
CASRGQGYTEAFF
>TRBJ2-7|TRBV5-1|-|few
TGCGCCAGCAGCTTAACAGGGAAGGGTCACGAGCAGTACTTC
CASSLTGKGHEQYF
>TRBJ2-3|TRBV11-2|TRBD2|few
TGTGCCAGCAGCTTATTCGTGGGGACTAGCGGGGGGGCGGATACGCAGTATTTT
CASSLFVGTSGGADTQYF
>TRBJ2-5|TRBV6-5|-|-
TGTGCCAGCAGTTACTCGGCAGGGGAAATAATGACCCAGTACTTC
CASSYSAGEIMTQYF
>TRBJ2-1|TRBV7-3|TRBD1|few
TGTGCCAGCAGCTCCGGGACAGGGTTCGGCGAGCAGTTCTTC
CASSSGTGFGEQFF
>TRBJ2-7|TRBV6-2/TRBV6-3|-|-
TGTGCCAGCGCCAGGAGCCGGGATCTTGTCGACGAGCAGTACTTC
CASARSRDLVDEQYF
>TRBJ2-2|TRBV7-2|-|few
TGTGCCAGCAGCTTAGCGGTTACAGTGAACACCGGGGAGCTGTTTTTT
CASSLAVTVNTGELFF
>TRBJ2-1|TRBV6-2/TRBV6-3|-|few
TGTGCCAGCAGTTACACCCGGCCCCAGCAGTTCTTC
CASSYTRPQQFF
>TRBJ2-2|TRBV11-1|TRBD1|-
TGTGCCAGCAGCTCTAGCCGCCGGACAGGGGGCGTGGGCGGGGAGCTGTTTTTT
CASSSSRRTGGVGGELFF
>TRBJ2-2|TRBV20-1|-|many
TGCAGTGCTAGAGACCCCACCGGGGAGCTGTTTTTT
CSARDPTGELFF
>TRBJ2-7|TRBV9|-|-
TGTGCCAGCAGCGCCAGGACAAGCCCCATCGAGCAGTACTTC
CASSARTSPIEQYF
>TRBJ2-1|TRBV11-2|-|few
TGTGCCAGCAGGATAGGCCGCAATGAGCAGTTCTTC
CASRIGRNEQFF
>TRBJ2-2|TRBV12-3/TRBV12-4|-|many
TGTGCCAGCAGATCCAATCTAGCTAACCCCGGGGAGCTGTTTTTT
CASRSNLANPGELFF
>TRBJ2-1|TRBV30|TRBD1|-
TGTGCCTGGAACTCGGGACAGGGCTCCTACAATGAGCAGTTCTTC
CAWNSGQGSYNEQFF
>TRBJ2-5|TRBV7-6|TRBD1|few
TGTGCCAGCAGCTTAGGTTCAGGGGGCGCGAAAGAGACCCAGTACTTC
CASSLGSGGAKETQYF
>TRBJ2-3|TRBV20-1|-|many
TGCAGTGCTAGGGGTCGGGGGAGCACAGATACGCAGTATTTT
CSARGRGSTDTQYF
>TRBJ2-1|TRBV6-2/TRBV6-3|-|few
TGTGCCAGCAGTTACGAGGGGAATGAGCAGTTCTTC
CASSYEGNEQFF
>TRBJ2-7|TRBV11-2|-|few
TGTGCCAGCAGCTTAGCCGGGGACGTCACCTACGAGCAGTACTTC
CASSLAGDVTYEQYF
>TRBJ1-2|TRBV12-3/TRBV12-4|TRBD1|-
TGTGCCAGCACGACAGGGCACCGTGGAGGCTACACCTTC
CASTTGHRGGYTF
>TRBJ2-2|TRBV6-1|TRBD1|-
TGTGCCAGCAGTGAAGGGAGGGGACAGGGGTGGACCGGGGAGCTGTTTTTT
CASSEGRGQGWTGELFF
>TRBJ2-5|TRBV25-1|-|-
TGTGCCAGCAGTGAGTGGCAGGCCAAAGAGACCCAGTACTTC
CASSEWQAKETQYF
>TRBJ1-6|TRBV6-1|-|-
TGTGCCAGCAGTCCCCTGGAGGGTCTCGGTAATTCACCCCTCCACTTT
CASSPLEGLGNSPLHF
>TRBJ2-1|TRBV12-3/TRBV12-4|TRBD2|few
TGTGCCAGCATACCCGGGACTAGGAATGAGCAGTTCTTC
CASIPGTRNEQFF
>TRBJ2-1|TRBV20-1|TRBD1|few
TGCAGTGCTAGGTCGGGGACAGGGGGCTTCAATGAGCAGTTCTTC
CSARSGTGGFNEQFF
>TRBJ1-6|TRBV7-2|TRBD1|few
TGTGCCAGCAGCTTAGCGGGACAGGATAATTCACCCCTCCACTTT
CASSLAGQDNSPLHF